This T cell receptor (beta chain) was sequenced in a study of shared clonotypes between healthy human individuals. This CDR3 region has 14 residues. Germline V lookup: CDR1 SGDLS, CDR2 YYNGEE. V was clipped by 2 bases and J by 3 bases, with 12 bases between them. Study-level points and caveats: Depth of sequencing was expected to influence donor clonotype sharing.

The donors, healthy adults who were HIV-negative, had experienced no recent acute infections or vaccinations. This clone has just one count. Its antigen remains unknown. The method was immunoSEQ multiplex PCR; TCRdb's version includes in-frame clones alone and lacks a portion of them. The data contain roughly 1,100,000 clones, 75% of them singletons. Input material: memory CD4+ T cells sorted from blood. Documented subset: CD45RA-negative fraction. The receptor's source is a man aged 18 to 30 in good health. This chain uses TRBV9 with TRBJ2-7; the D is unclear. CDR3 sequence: CASSVHEWGYEQYF. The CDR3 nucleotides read TGTGCCAGCAGCGTCCACGAATGGGGCTACGAGCAGTACTTC.